Listed below are T cell receptor beta chains from one sample, sequenced in a study of Ad26.COV2.S vaccination and SARS-CoV-2 variants. The repertoire was sequenced with immunoSEQ multiplex PCR; TCRdb's copy has only in-frame clones and lacks some. This table has hundreds of thousands of clones, about 88% appearing once. The sample here was peripheral blood, taken in a trial of Ad26.COV2.S vaccine versus placebo. Receptors originate from a person aged 18-60 years who received the Ad26.COV2.S COVID-19 vaccine or a placebo. The CDR3 runs from the conserved cysteine through the conserved F or W.

>TRBV6-5|TRBJ1-2
CASSLQIDYGYTF
>TRBV5-6|TRBJ1-6
CASSLDTNSPLHF
>TRBV6-5|TRBJ2-1
CASRETSGSPNEQFF
>TRBV29-1|TRBJ2-2
CSASGNTGELFF
>TRBV2|TRBJ2-7
CASSEGLAGYEQYF
>TRBV10-3|TRBJ2-2
CAISGSGDANTGELFF
>TRBV11-3|TRBJ2-3
CASSEGLALGTDTQYF
>TRBV24-1|TRBJ2-1
CATSPPAGRGSYNEQFF
>TRBV28|TRBJ1-2
CASRDTGGAYGYTF
>TRBV21-1|TRBJ1-1
CASSKELKWGGYTEAFF
>TRBV21-1|TRBJ2-7
CASPPAIVRLTYEQYF
>TRBV5-1|TRBJ1-4
CASSSPNVNEKLFF
>TRBV6-1|TRBJ1-3
CASSERYGNTIYF
>TRBV5-6|TRBJ2-7
CASSSPGLNLEQYF
>TRBV18|TRBJ1-4
CASSPPSPATNEKLFF
>TRBV5-3|TRBJ2-7
CALLPGEQYF
>TRBV5-1|TRBJ2-3
CASSFTAGTSETQYF
>TRBV20-1|TRBJ2-7
CSASGTHLLEQYF
>TRBV23-1|TRBJ2-2
CASSQGQPNTGELFF
>TRBV4-2|TRBJ2-5
CASSQEGGRWTETQYF
>TRBV4-3|TRBJ2-2
CASSQDRGGITGELFF
>TRBV6-5|TRBJ1-2
CASRKQGINLYGYTF
>TRBV9|TRBJ2-7
CASSVQSTTGGGEQYF
>TRBV7-2|TRBJ2-1
CASSPLLAGGQGEQFF
>TRBV7-9|TRBJ2-7
CASSISGGLAGGLYEQYF
>TRBV9|TRBJ2-7
CASSVSGGDEQYF
>TRBV2|TRBJ1-6
CASLTGYNSPLHF
>TRBV19|TRBJ2-1
CASSPGTGGGSYNEQFF
>TRBV14|TRBJ2-7
CASSPNTRTAFYEQYF
>TRBV6-5|TRBJ1-2
CASKRSGQGNYGYTF
>TRBV18|TRBJ2-2
CASSPGATNTGELFF
>TRBV4-1|TRBJ1-2
CASSQVLGGDNYGYTF
>TRBV5-1|TRBJ2-7
CASSLEASGYEQYF
>TRBV7-9|TRBJ1-1
CASSPGGAQGFDTEAFF
>TRBV7-2|TRBJ1-1
CASGGRGPVTEAFF
>TRBV5-5|TRBJ2-1
CASSLGAGSYNEQFF
>TRBV27|TRBJ1-1
CASRVTGNTEAFF
>TRBV12-3/TRBV12-4|TRBJ2-1
CASSLGLGNEQFF
>TRBV7-3|TRBJ2-6
CASSLTELGANVLTF
>TRBV4-1|TRBJ2-7
CASSQGLAGGRYEQYF
>TRBV6-2/TRBV6-3|TRBJ2-6
CASSLRLAGDSGANVLTF
>TRBV11-2|TRBJ2-1
CASGSASPQRYNEQFF
>TRBV10-3|TRBJ2-2
CAISDHQAVGGPPNTGELFF
>TRBV6-5|TRBJ2-7
CASSEGTYEQYF
>TRBV7-9|TRBJ2-2
CASSFRLTGELFF
>TRBV3-1/TRBV3-2|TRBJ1-5
CASSQSVGAGNQPQHF
>TRBV24-1|TRBJ2-5
CATSDFRGTSGNEETQYF
>TRBV6-2/TRBV6-3|TRBJ2-1
CASSYRLAGYNEQFF
>TRBV5-5|TRBJ2-2
CASSLIPSTGELFF
>TRBV5-1|TRBJ2-1
CASSLRAVSYNEQFF
>TRBV6-2/TRBV6-3|TRBJ1-5
CASSYSRLGDQPQHF
>TRBV30|TRBJ1-5
CAWSVQGSRNQPQHF
>TRBV11-2|TRBJ1-1
CASSGVEVEAFF
>TRBV18|TRBJ2-2
CASSPGNTGELFF
>TRBV5-1|TRBJ1-3
CASSLTGFSGNTIYF
>TRBV4-2|TRBJ1-2
CASSQDVGTGNGYTF
>TRBV10-3|TRBJ2-7
CAIRSGTSGSAQYF
>TRBV5-1|TRBJ2-7
CASSFKVAGDGEQYF
>TRBV9|TRBJ2-5
CASSLTGETQYF